Shown below are 17 T cell receptor beta chains from a single sample sequenced in a study of T cell repertoires in cytomegalovirus infection. Using its own MiXCR run on the reads, TCRdb lists one record per CDR3 protein. This sample has nearly 650,000 distinct CDR3 sequences, with 20% to 25% found just once. Sample: CD8+ T cells from PBMCs. The receptor set was obtained from a human donor in good health (CMV status not recorded). Some clones in this sample may be carry-over from other donors' samples.

This clonotype was seen a handful of times. The V and J genes are TRBV6-6 and TRBJ1-5; D remains ambiguous. The V end lost 2 bases, the J end lost 2 bases, and 16 bases lay between the germline ends. The CDR3 runs 17 residues. The germline V gene encodes CDR1 MNHNY and CDR2 SVGAGI (reference sequence). The CDR3 DNA sequence: TGTGCCAGCAGTTACCCCAGACCGGACGTGGGCAATCAGCCCCAGCATTTT. This gives the protein CASSYPRPDVGNQPQHF.

This clonotype has a count of ten or more. The chain carries TRBV20-1 and TRBJ2-7; perhaps TRBD2 as D (5 bases). Germline CDR1 DFQATT, CDR2 SNEGSKA (reference sequence). This CDR3 has 15 residues. V was pared by 4 bases and J by 2 bases, with 18 bases between. The CDR3 bases are TGCAGTGCTAACCCTAGGGAGCGAGCAGCCTACGAGCAGTACTTC. It is translated as CSANPRERAAYEQYF.

This clonotype was observed many times. The genes are TRBV11-2 and TRBJ2-1, with 7 nucleotides matching TRBD1. Germline V CDR1 and CDR2: SGHAT, FQNNGV. V shed 3 bases and J 4 bases; nucleotides not matched to a gene: 9. This CDR3 comprises 16 residues. This CDR3 is CASSLPRDSGYNEQFF. CDR3 nucleotides: TGTGCCAGCAGCTTGCCCCGGGACAGCGGTTACAATGAGCAGTTCTTC.

V and J are TRBV23-1 and TRBJ1-1; perhaps TRBD1 as D (6 bases). TRBV23-1 is reported as an ORF; its role is uncertain. The CDR3 has 16 amino acids. The ends were cut back, 4 bases at V and 0 bases at J, with 15 bases in the middle. The CDR3 coding sequence is TGCGCCAGCAGTCTCCCCCAGGGGCGTATGAACACTGAAGCTTTCTTT. Protein product: CASSLPQGRMNTEAFF.

A few counts support this clonotype. The rearrangement joins TRBV3-1 to TRBJ1-1; D call uncertain. CDR3 length: 15 residues. The germline gives CDR1 LGHDT, CDR2 YNNKEL (reference sequence). Trimming shortened V by 5 bases and J by 1 base, and 14 bases separated the two germline ends. For the CDR3, the DNA is TGTGCCAGCAGCTTCAGCTACGGGAAGAACACTGAAGCTTTCTTT. This sequence encodes CASSFSYGKNTEAFF.

This clonotype has a handful of counts. The chain is built from TRBV7-9 and TRBJ2-7; D gene unclear. CDR3 length equals 16 residues. Trimming removed 4 bases from V and 2 bases from J, with 18 bases in between. CDR1 SEHNR and CDR2 FQNEAQ come from the germline V gene (reference sequence). Here the CDR3 DNA reads TGTGCCAGCAGCTCACCCCGGACCGAACCCACCTACGAGCAGTACTTC. Encoded protein: CASSSPRTEPTYEQYF.

This clonotype was counted a few times. The rearrangement uses TRBV4-2 and TRBJ2-1; a possible D gene is TRBD2 (6 bases). Germline assignment: CDR1 LGHNA and CDR2 YNFKEQ. V was shortened by 0 bases and J by 5 bases, with 8 bases between the two germline ends. The CDR3 extends over 14 amino acids. The CDR3 region is CASSQDSGDNEQFF. CDR3 sequence (DNA): TGTGCCAGCAGCCAAGATTCGGGGGACAATGAGCAGTTCTTC.

Many counts were recorded for this clonotype. The chain links TRBV7-2 to TRBJ2-7, with TRBD2 identical over 9 bases. V was clipped by 4 bases and J by 0 bases; unmatched bases: 7. CDR1 is SGHTA, CDR2 FQGNSA, per germline. This CDR3 region has 16 residues. The chain's CDR3 is CASSSRLAGSSYEQYF. CDR3 sequence (DNA): TGTGCCAGCAGCTCCCGGCTAGCGGGGTCCTCCTACGAGCAGTACTTC.

This clonotype has only a few counts. The gene calls are TRBV6-2 or TRBV6-3 and TRBJ2-1, with 11 nucleotides matching TRBD2. V shed 2 bases and J 10 bases; nucleotides not matched to a gene: 10. This CDR3 is built from 16 residues. Per germline, CDR1 MNHEY and CDR2 SVGEGT. Here the CDR3 reads CASSYDLAGGPKEQFF. The CDR3 DNA follows: TGTGCCAGCAGTTACGATTTAGCGGGGGGGCCAAAGGAGCAGTTCTTC.

This chain's CDR3 is CASSLEGDLPQDEQYF. Here the CDR3 DNA reads TGTGCCAGCAGCTTAGAGGGGGACTTGCCGCAGGACGAGCAGTACTTC. V gene TRBV7-9 combines with J gene TRBJ2-7, with D perhaps TRBD1 or TRBD2 (6 bases each). V dropped 1 base and J dropped 5 bases, with 18 bases sitting between them. The germline gives CDR1 SEHNR, CDR2 FQNEAQ (reference sequence). The CDR3 totals 16 residues.

Concerning this clonotype itself: Germline and junction disagree at one end, which may indicate a read error. This sequence joins TRBV2 and TRBJ1-2; D remains ambiguous. Germline lookup yields CDR1 SNHLY and CDR2 FYNNEI. The CDR3 covers 15 residues. The CDR3 sequence: CSSSKSAWFDDGYTF. The CDR3 coding sequence is TGTTCCAGCAGTAAGAGCGCCTGGTTCGACGATGGCTACACCTTC.

This clonotype was seen only a few times. The V and J genes are TRBV7-9 and TRBJ2-3; D uncertain. This CDR3 comprises 15 residues. Trimming removed 5 bases at V and 1 base at J, with 13 bases between. Germline CDR1 is SEHNR and CDR2 is FQNEAQ (reference sequence). CDR3 region: CASSPLRERTDTQYF. CDR3 in DNA: TGTGCCAGCAGCCCGCTAAGAGAACGCACAGATACGCAGTATTTT.

This clonotype was seen a few times. The V and J genes are TRBV2 and TRBJ2-1, with 10 bases aligning to TRBD1. CDR1 is SNHLY, CDR2 FYNNEI, per germline. The V segment lost 4 bases and the J segment 8 bases; nucleotides outside the gene matches: 8. The CDR3 loop spans 15 amino acids. The CDR3 reads CASSVLTGGGDEQFF. The DNA for the CDR3 is TGTGCCAGCAGTGTCCTGACAGGGGGCGGGGATGAGCAGTTCTTC.

This clonotype was seen more than once but under ten times. The rearrangement links TRBV27 to TRBJ1-2; 8 bases line up with TRBD1. Germline V CDR1 and CDR2: MNHEY, SMNVEV (reference sequence). The CDR3 contains 17 residues. The trim removed 3 bases at V and 0 bases at J, leaving 9 bases unmatched. The chain's CDR3 is CASSFMAGGPSNYGYTF. The CDR3, as DNA: TGTGCCAGCAGTTTTATGGCAGGGGGCCCATCTAACTATGGCTACACCTTC.

The sample holds many counts of this clonotype. The rearrangement uses TRBV6-6 and TRBJ2-4; D remains ambiguous. Trimming left V 2 bases short and J 0 bases short, with 11 bases between. The CDR3 runs to 16 residues. The germline V gene encodes CDR1 MNHNY and CDR2 SVGAGI (reference sequence). The CDR3, as DNA: TGTGCCAGCAGTTACGTGGATAGCATAGCCAAAAACATTCAGTACTTC. It translates to CASSYVDSIAKNIQYF.

This clonotype occurred a few times. This chain joins TRBV20-1 and TRBJ1-3; a weak D match, TRBD1 (5 bases). This CDR3 comprises 13 residues. CDR1 is DFQATT, CDR2 SNEGSKA, per germline (reference sequence). V lost 6 bases and J lost 2, with 11 bases in between. CDR3 residues: CSASGAAGNTIYF. In nucleotides, the CDR3 is TGCAGTGCGTCCGGGGCTGCTGGAAACACCATATATTTT.

The chain joins TRBV13 to TRBJ2-6; D unclear. The CDR3 runs 16 residues. Germline V lookup: CDR1 PRHDT, CDR2 FYEKMQ (reference sequence). Trimming pared 0 bases from V and 3 bases from J, leaving 9 bases between. Written as DNA, the CDR3 is TGTGCCAGCAGCTTAGGGCAGGTTAATGGGGCCAACGTCCTGACTTTC. This sequence encodes CASSLGQVNGANVLTF.